This T cell receptor beta chain was observed in a study of blood T cells in healthy people across ages. Study background: Capture by template switching was about one barcoded beta molecule per two T cells.

Per the germline V gene, CDR1 is MNHEY and CDR2 is SVGAGI. This CDR3 region has 13 residues. V shed 8 bases and J shed 3 bases, with 13 bases lying between them. Combining a sample-barcoded 5' primer with a J-beta primer mix, a second PCR ran for roughly 6 to 11 cycles. TCRdb reanalysed the 5' RACE reads using MiXCR and keeps one entry per CDR3 protein. The sample lists approximately 1.5 million distinct CDR3 sequences, 34% seen once, with 11% in the top ten. The sequenced material came from blood. V is TRBV6-5 and J is TRBJ1-2; TRBD1 might be the D (5 bases). This TCR was recovered from a woman aged 25-40 years in good health. The DNA for the CDR3 is TGTGCCAGCCGGTTGGGACGGGACTATGGCTACACCTTC. Translated: CASRLGRDYGYTF.